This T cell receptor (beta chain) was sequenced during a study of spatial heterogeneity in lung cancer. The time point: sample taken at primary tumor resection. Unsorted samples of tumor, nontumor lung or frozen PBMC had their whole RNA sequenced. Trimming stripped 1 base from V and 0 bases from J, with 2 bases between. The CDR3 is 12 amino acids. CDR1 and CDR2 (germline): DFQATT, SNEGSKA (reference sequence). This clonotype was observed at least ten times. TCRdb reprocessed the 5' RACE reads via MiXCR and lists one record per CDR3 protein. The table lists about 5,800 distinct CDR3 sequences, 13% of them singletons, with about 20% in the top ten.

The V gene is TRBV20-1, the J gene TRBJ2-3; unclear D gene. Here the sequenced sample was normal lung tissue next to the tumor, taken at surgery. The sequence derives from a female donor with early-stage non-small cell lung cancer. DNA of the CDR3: TGCAGTGCTAGAGCGAGCACAGATACGCAGTATTTT. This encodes CSARASTDTQYF.